One and the same sample provided the 17 T cell receptor beta chains below, sequenced in a study of blood T cell repertoires in COVID-19. The table came from immunoSEQ multiplex PCR; TCRdb's copy has only in-frame clones and leaves some out. The sample shows 84,000 or so clones, about 83% of them seen only once. The sample was peripheral blood. The receptors derive from a man aged 80 or over with active or convalescent COVID-19.

This clone was found a few times. This chain uses TRBV28 with TRBJ2-1; TRBD1 is a possible D gene (5 bases). This CDR3 is built from 15 residues. CDR1 MDHEN and CDR2 SYDVKM come from the germline V gene. Trimming left V 2 bases short and J 4 bases short, with 12 bases between. CDR3 amino acids: CASSLRPGWYNEQFF. CDR3 sequence (DNA): TGTGCCAGCAGTTTAAGGCCAGGGTGGTACAATGAGCAGTTCTTC.

The V gene is TRBV4-3, the J gene TRBJ1-2, with unresolved D. Germline CDR1 reads LGHNA; CDR2 reads YSLEER. This CDR3 has 13 residues. With 0 bases removed from V and 3 bases from J, the gap between germline ends came to 5 bases. CDR3 in DNA: TGCGCCAGCAGCCAAGATCTTGACTATGGCTACACCTTC. Protein product: CASSQDLDYGYTF.

The chain recombines TRBV5-1 with TRBJ1-2; D may be TRBD1 (5 bases). V lost 1 base and J lost 6, with 25 bases in between. Germline V lookup: CDR1 SGHRS, CDR2 YFSETQ. This CDR3 has 18 residues. CDR3: CASSLYGLVSGGLDGYTF. The CDR3, as DNA: TGCGCCAGCAGCTTGTACGGTTTAGTATCCGGGGGACTCGATGGCTACACCTTC.

The chain links TRBV5-1 to TRBJ1-6; 9 bases are a match to TRBD1. The CDR3 is 14 residues long. The V segment lost 4 bases and the J segment 8 bases; nucleotides outside the gene matches: 4. Germline V gives CDR1 SGHRS, CDR2 YFSETQ. The CDR3 nucleotides read TGCGCCAGCAGCGGCCGGGACAGGGATTCACCCCTCCACTTT. This gives the protein CASSGRDRDSPLHF.

This clone was detected only once. The rearrangement uses TRBV10-1 and TRBJ2-2; tentative D call: TRBD2 (6 bases). Looked up from germline, CDR1 is WNHNN and CDR2 is SYGVQD (reference sequence). This CDR3 has 13 amino acids. The V and J ends lost 7 bases and 4 bases respectively, with 10 bases between them. The DNA for the CDR3 is TGCGCCAGCACCCCCGGGGGCACCGGGGAGCTGTTTTTT. This translates into CASTPGGTGELFF.

This chain uses TRBV4-1 with TRBJ2-7; 9 nucleotides line up with TRBD1. Germline V lookup: CDR1 MGHRA, CDR2 YSYEKL. V shed 4 bases, J shed 3 bases, and the junction held 7 bases outside the gene matches. CDR3 length: 15 amino acids. CDR3 nucleotides: TGCGCCAGCAGCCTCCAAGGGACAGGGAACTACGAGCAGTACTTC. It is translated as CASSLQGTGNYEQYF.

The chain uses TRBV6-5 and TRBJ1-5, with D possibly TRBD1 on 5 matching bases. Trimming stripped 5 bases from V and 2 bases from J, with 13 bases between. This CDR3 contains 15 residues. Looked up from germline, CDR1 is MNHEY and CDR2 is SVGAGI. This CDR3 is CASSPRAGGNQPQHF. The CDR3 region has the DNA TGTGCCAGCAGTCCCCGAGCGGGGGGCAATCAGCCCCAGCATTTT.

V and J are TRBV4-1 and TRBJ1-2; D uncertain. CDR1 is MGHRA and CDR2 is YSYEKL in the germline V gene. V lost 1 base, J lost 0 bases, and 6 bases lay in between. The CDR3 has 14 residues. CDR3 residues: CASSQGPANYGYTF. The CDR3 DNA is TGCGCCAGCAGCCAAGGTCCAGCTAACTATGGCTACACCTTC.

V usage is TRBV18 and J usage is TRBJ1-1, with a possible D match to TRBD1 (6 bases). Per germline, CDR1 KGHSH and CDR2 LQKENI. V was trimmed by 3 bases and J by 1 base, leaving 12 bases between them. The CDR3 loop spans 15 amino acids. Here the CDR3 DNA reads TGTGCCAGCTCACCTCAGCGACAGGCGAACACTGAAGCTTTCTTT. Amino acid sequence: CASSPQRQANTEAFF.

The chain employs TRBV5-1 and TRBJ2-2; tentative D call: TRBD1 (5 bases). V lost 4 bases and J lost 6, with 13 bases in between. In germline, CDR1 is SGHRS, CDR2 YFSETQ. The CDR3 length is 14 residues. CDR3 coding DNA: TGCGCCAGCAGCCCGACAGTTCCCCCCGGGGAGCTGTTTTTT. Protein product: CASSPTVPPGELFF.

This clone was seen only once. The chain uses TRBV11-3 and TRBJ2-1; 9 bases match TRBD2. The CDR3 totals 16 residues. J lost 6 bases, V lost 4 bases, and 10 bases had no gene match. Per the germline V gene, CDR1 is SGHNT and CDR2 is YENEEA. CDR3 sequence reads: CASSSAGAGGSNEQFF. The CDR3 nucleotides are TGTGCCAGCAGCTCCGCGGGAGCGGGGGGTAGCAATGAGCAGTTCTTC. Full variable domain (rest looked up from reference TRBV11-3 and TRBJ2-1): EAGVVQSPRYKIIEKKQPVAFWCNPISGHNTLYWYLQNLGQGPELLIRYENEEAVDDSQLPKDRFSAERLKGVDSTLKIQPAELGDSAVYLCASSSAGAGGSNEQFFGPGTRLTVL.

This clone was detected once. The rearrangement links TRBV19 to TRBJ1-5; tentatively, D is TRBD1 (6 bases). CDR1 is LNHDA, CDR2 SQIVND, per germline (reference sequence). This CDR3 contains 14 residues. The germline V and J ends were trimmed by 4 bases and 7 bases, with 14 bases remaining between them. In DNA form, the CDR3 reads TGTGCCAGTAGTACCGGACAGAAGGCACAGCCCCAGCATTTT. Translated: CASSTGQKAQPQHF.

This clone was detected once. This sequence joins TRBV6-2 or TRBV6-3 and TRBJ2-3; maybe TRBD2 (6 bases). The germline V and J ends were trimmed by 4 bases and 5 bases, with 7 bases remaining between them. The CDR3 runs 12 residues. In germline, CDR1 is MNHEY, CDR2 SVGEGT. The CDR3 DNA sequence: TGTGCCAGCAGTTTTAGCGGAGATACGCAGTATTTT. Residues: CASSFSGDTQYF.

The chain's CDR3 is CASSLTGTATNEKLFF. CDR3 sequence (DNA): TGTGCCAGCAGCTTAACTGGGACAGCAACTAATGAAAAACTGTTTTTT. The chain recombines TRBV7-3 with TRBJ1-4; TRBD1 agrees at 7 bases. This CDR3 has 16 amino acids. Looked up from germline, CDR1 is SGHTA and CDR2 is FQGTGA. The V gene end was trimmed by 0 bases and the J gene end by 0 bases; junction bases not matched to a gene: 1.

A single count supports this clone. The chain joins TRBV3-1 (or the pseudogene TRBV3-2) to TRBJ1-3, with D maybe TRBD1 (5 bases). Germline assignment: CDR1 LGHDT and CDR2 YNNKEL (reference sequence). The V gene lost 0 bases and the J gene lost 0 bases, with 9 bases spanning the gap. CDR3 length: 16 amino acids. CDR3 DNA: TGTGCCAGCAGCCAAGATGCCAGGGCCTCTGGAAACACCATATATTTT. Residues: CASSQDARASGNTIYF.

V usage is TRBV5-1 and J usage is TRBJ1-4; 7 bases are shared with TRBD1. After removal of 0 bases from V and 7 bases from J, the junction contained 12 bases not matched to a gene. The CDR3 contains 17 residues. Germline loops: CDR1 SGHRS, CDR2 YFSETQ. DNA of the CDR3: TGCGCCAGCAGCTTGGCCCCTTCCGGGACAGAAATTGAAAAACTGTTTTTT. Its protein is CASSLAPSGTEIEKLFF.

V usage is TRBV7-8 and J usage is TRBJ2-7; perhaps TRBD1 as D (6 bases). CDR1 is SGHVS and CDR2 is FQNEAQ in the germline V gene. The ends were cut back, 7 bases at V and 2 bases at J, with 15 bases in the middle. This CDR3 contains 14 residues. The CDR3 bases are TGTGCCAGCACCAGAACACAGGGTACCTACGAGCAGTACTTC. Amino acid sequence: CASTRTQGTYEQYF.